The clone carrying this T cell receptor beta chain turned up a few times. Trimming removed 0 bases from V and 4 bases from J, with 9 bases in between. The CDR3 is 14 residues long. The germline V gene encodes CDR1 MNHNS and CDR2 SASEGT. Per the study methods: Amplification of reference gene primers was used by the study to estimate nucleated cell counts. Profiling relied on immunoSEQ multiplex PCR, and the TCRdb table lists in-frame clones only, not all of them. D and trimming were read from the DNA, whereas the V and J calls and clone size are those reported in that table. Altogether 70,000 to 95,000 clones are present, almost 85% being singletons, with the ten largest covering about a fifth. This sample was taken from a study of blood T cell repertoires in COVID-19. Study information: Whether acute or convalescent, the COVID-19 samples came from the United States, Italy and Spain. T cells, B-cell-depleted T cells, or PBMCs provided the cDNA or gDNA that served as material.

The chain joins TRBV6-1 to TRBJ1-1, with D perhaps matching TRBD1 (5 bases). This clonotype was sampled from a human donor in a cohort sampled during active COVID-19. The sequencing sample was made of peripheral blood. CDR3 nucleotides: TGTGCCAGCAGTGAAGCGGGGGGGATCACTGAAGCTTTCTTT. Translating it yields CASSEAGGITEAFF.